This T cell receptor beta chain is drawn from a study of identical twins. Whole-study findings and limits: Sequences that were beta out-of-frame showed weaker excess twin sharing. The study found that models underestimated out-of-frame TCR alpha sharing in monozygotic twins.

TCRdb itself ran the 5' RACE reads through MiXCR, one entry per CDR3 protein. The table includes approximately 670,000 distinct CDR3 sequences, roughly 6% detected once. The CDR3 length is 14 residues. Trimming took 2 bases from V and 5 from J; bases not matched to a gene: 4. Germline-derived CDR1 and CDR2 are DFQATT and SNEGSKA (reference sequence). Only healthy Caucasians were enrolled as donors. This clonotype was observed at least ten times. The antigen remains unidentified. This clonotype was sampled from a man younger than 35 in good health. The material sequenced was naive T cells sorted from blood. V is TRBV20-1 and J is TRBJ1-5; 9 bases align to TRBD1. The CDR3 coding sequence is TGCAGTGCTAGACAACAGGGGGCATATCAGCCCCAGCATTTT. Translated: CSARQQGAYQPQHF.